Below are 20 T cell receptor beta chains sequenced from a single sample in a study of blood T cell repertoires in COVID-19. The protocol was immunoSEQ multiplex PCR, while the TCRdb copy is restricted to in-frame clones and leaves out a portion. The table records about 250,000 clones, about 90% of them present only once. The sample comprised peripheral blood. These receptors came from a man between 18 and 35 years old with active or convalescent COVID-19.

J is TRBJ2-3 and V is TRBV9; possible D gene TRBD2, 6 bases. The CDR3 runs to 17 residues. V was cut by 3 bases and J by 2 bases, with 19 bases left in between. Germline V gives CDR1 SGDLS, CDR2 YYNGEE. The CDR3 coding sequence is TGTGCCAGCAGCGAGACCCCGGGACTCCTACCCACAGATACGCAGTATTTT. It is translated as CASSETPGLLPTDTQYF.

The rearrangement joins TRBV5-1 to TRBJ2-5; weak D call: TRBD1 (7 bases). Germline-derived CDR1 and CDR2 are SGHRS and YFSETQ. Between the trimmed V and J ends, which lost 2 bases and 5 bases, there was a span of 25 bases. The CDR3 has 18 amino acids. As DNA, the CDR3 is TGCGCCAGCAGCTTTAGTTCGGCGAGGGGGCCGGGGGCGGAGACCCAGTACTTC. Its protein is CASSFSSARGPGAETQYF.

This clone was found once. The V call is TRBV28, the J call TRBJ1-1; TRBD1 matches 8 bases. The length of the CDR3 is 15 residues. Germline V gene data show CDR1 as MDHEN and CDR2 as SYDVKM. V shed 4 bases, J shed 1 base, and the junction held 5 bases outside the gene matches. The CDR3 here is CASSSGQGGNTEAFF. As DNA, the CDR3 is TGTGCCAGCAGTTCCGGACAGGGAGGGAACACTGAAGCTTTCTTT. Full variable domain (rest looked up from reference TRBV28 and TRBJ1-1): DVKVTQSSRYLVKRTGEKVFLECVQDMDHENMFWYRQDPGLGLRLIYFSYDVKMKEKGDIPEGYSVSREKKERFSLILESASTNQTSMYLCASSSGQGGNTEAFFGQGTRLTVV.

For the CDR3, the DNA is TGTGCCAGCAGCTTAGGCGGACAGGGGCCAAACAATGAGCAGTTCTTC. This encodes CASSLGGQGPNNEQFF. This chain joins TRBV13 and TRBJ2-1; 9 nucleotides agree with TRBD1. CDR3 length equals 16 residues. Trimming took 0 bases from V and 5 from J; bases not matched to a gene: 5. CDR1 and CDR2 from the germline V gene are PRHDT and FYEKMQ (reference sequence).

The chain carries TRBV4-2 and TRBJ2-7; weak D call: TRBD2 (7 bases). Germline CDR1 is LGHNA and CDR2 is YNFKEQ. The CDR3 extends over 16 amino acids. V lost 8 bases and J 3 bases, leaving 23 bases between the germline ends. The CDR3 DNA sequence: TGTGCCAGCGTACCAGGGGTCGCGGGAGAAATCTACGAGCAGTACTTC. This sequence encodes CASVPGVAGEIYEQYF.

The chain carries TRBV7-2 and TRBJ2-2; D is ambiguous. Trimming pared 8 bases from V and 0 bases from J, leaving 10 bases between. CDR3 length: 14 residues. The germline CDR1 and CDR2 sequences are SGHTA and FQGNSA. CDR3 region: CASRIGPNTGELFF. CDR3 in DNA: TGTGCCAGCCGTATTGGGCCGAACACCGGGGAGCTGTTTTTT.

The chain is built from TRBV4-1 and TRBJ2-7; 10 bases line up with TRBD2. Per germline, CDR1 MGHRA and CDR2 YSYEKL. The CDR3 runs 17 residues. V was clipped by 3 bases and J by 4 bases; unmatched bases: 12. The CDR3 DNA sequence: TGCGCCAGCAGCCACGCTGGGGGTGCTAGCGGGAGTTACGAGCAGTACTTC. Protein product: CASSHAGGASGSYEQYF.

The chain couples TRBV5-5 to TRBJ2-5, with 7 bases that match TRBD1. J was trimmed by 0 bases and V by 1 base; bases with no gene match: 6. The CDR3 length is 16 residues. Germline V CDR1 and CDR2: SGHKS, YYEKEE (reference sequence). CDR3 amino acids: CASSLSPTGYQETQYF. The DNA for the CDR3 is TGTGCCAGCAGCTTGTCCCCGACAGGGTACCAAGAGACCCAGTACTTC. The entire variable domain, with the rest obtained from reference TRBV5-5 and TRBJ2-5, is as follows: DAGVTQSPTHLIKTRGQQVTLRCSPISGHKSVSWYQQVLGQGPQFIFQYYEKEERGRGNFPDRFSARQFPNYSSELNVNALLLGDSALYLCASSLSPTGYQETQYFGPGTRLLVL.

This chain links TRBV28 with TRBJ2-2; maybe TRBD1 (6 bases). The V end lost 8 bases, the J end lost 5 bases, and 12 bases lay between the germline ends. This CDR3 contains 13 residues. Germline CDR1 and CDR2: MDHEN and SYDVKM. CDR3 in DNA: TGTGCCAGCGTCTGGGGGCGAACCGGGGAGCTGTTTTTT. As protein: CASVWGRTGELFF.

The gene calls are TRBV6-5 and TRBJ2-3; 10 positions agree with TRBD2. This CDR3 region has 15 residues. Trimming removed 7 bases from V and 2 bases from J; junction bases left unmatched: 6. Germline CDR1 reads MNHEY; CDR2 reads SVGAGI. The CDR3 DNA reads TGTGCCAGCAACCAACTAGCGGGGTACACAGATACGCAGTATTTT. It translates to CASNQLAGYTDTQYF.

V is TRBV4-3 and J is TRBJ2-2; maybe TRBD2 (5 bases). Between the trimmed V and J ends, which lost 1 base and 1 base, there was a span of 13 bases. Germline CDR1 and CDR2: LGHNA and YSLEER. This CDR3 contains 17 residues. The CDR3, as DNA: TGCGCCAGCAGCCAAGGGGAGTCCATTCTGAACACCGGGGAGCTGTTTTTT. It codes for CASSQGESILNTGELFF.

This clone has more than one count but fewer than ten. The rearrangement uses TRBV27 and TRBJ1-1; D possibly corresponds to TRBD1 (6 bases). Germline V gene sequence: CDR1 MNHEY, CDR2 SMNVEV (reference sequence). V was pared by 5 bases and J by 4 bases, with 8 bases between. CDR3 length equals 12 residues. This chain's CDR3 is CASSTGPTEAFF. CDR3 sequence (DNA): TGTGCCAGCAGTACAGGGCCCACTGAAGCTTTCTTT.

This chain joins TRBV28 and TRBJ1-5, with D tentatively TRBD1 (6 bases). The germline CDR1 and CDR2 sequences are MDHEN and SYDVKM. With 4 bases removed from V and 9 bases from J, the gap between germline ends came to 25 bases. The CDR3 has 17 residues. As DNA, the CDR3 is TGTGCCAGCAGTTCCCGAGGGGGGGGAAACGTCTTTAGGCCCCAGCATTTT. Translation: CASSSRGGGNVFRPQHF.

V is TRBV7-2 and J is TRBJ1-2; maybe TRBD1 (6 bases). Germline V CDR1 and CDR2: SGHTA, FQGNSA. The V gene lost 5 bases and the J gene lost 5 bases, with 12 bases spanning the gap. The CDR3 runs to 13 residues. CDR3 amino acids: CASSPGRGYGYTF. The CDR3 DNA reads TGTGCCAGCAGCCCCGGGAGGGGGTATGGCTACACCTTC.

The rearrangement uses TRBV27 and TRBJ2-2; tentative D call: TRBD2 (7 bases). V was cut by 11 bases and J by 1 base, with 14 bases left in between. This CDR3 has 14 residues. Germline V gene data show CDR1 as MNHEY and CDR2 as SMNVEV (reference sequence). In nucleotides, the CDR3 is TGTGCCGCGCGGGGGCCCGGGAACACCGGGGAGCTGTTTTTT. Residues: CAARGPGNTGELFF.

The genes are TRBV7-9 and TRBJ1-6; D possibly corresponds to TRBD1 (6 bases). CDR1 and CDR2 from the germline V gene are SEHNR and FQNEAQ (reference sequence). The CDR3 has 14 residues. Trimming took 2 bases from V and 5 from J, leaving 7 bases between them. The CDR3 region is CASSLTGNNSPLHF. The CDR3, as DNA: TGTGCCAGCAGCTTAACAGGGAATAATTCACCCCTCCACTTT.

The gene calls are TRBV19 and TRBJ2-7, with TRBD2 matching over 8 bases. This CDR3 comprises 15 residues. V trimming: 4 bases; J trimming: 0 bases; junction bases outside the gene matches: 5. Germline CDR1 LNHDA, CDR2 SQIVND (reference sequence). CDR3 loop: CASSTSGTSSYEQYF. In nucleotides, the CDR3 is TGTGCCAGTAGTACTTCCGGGACTAGCTCCTACGAGCAGTACTTC.

This chain uses TRBV5-8 with TRBJ1-4, with 10 bases identical to TRBD1. Germline-derived CDR1 and CDR2 are SGHTS and YDEGEE. This CDR3 comprises 17 residues. Trimming removed 1 base from V and 7 bases from J; junction bases left unmatched: 10. This CDR3 is CASSLPGQGRSGEKLFF. The CDR3 region has the DNA TGTGCCAGCAGCTTGCCGGGACAGGGGAGGAGTGGTGAAAAACTGTTTTTT.

This clone was observed once. This sequence joins TRBV3-1 (or the pseudogene TRBV3-2) and TRBJ2-1, with 9 positions matching TRBD2. The CDR3 totals 18 residues. Per the germline V gene, CDR1 is LGHDT and CDR2 is YNNKEL (reference sequence). Trimming took 0 bases from V and 2 from J; bases not matched to a gene: 8. CDR3 sequence (DNA): TGTGCCAGCAGCCAAGATCCCCTTAGCGGGAGCGCCTACAATGAGCAGTTCTTC. Protein product: CASSQDPLSGSAYNEQFF.

This chain links TRBV19 with TRBJ1-1, with D perhaps TRBD1 (6 bases). This CDR3 spans 14 amino acids. V was clipped by 6 bases and J by 1 base, with 12 bases between them. CDR1 is LNHDA, CDR2 SQIVND, per germline (reference sequence). CDR3 bases: TGTGCCAGTAGGACCAAGACAGGGAACACTGAAGCTTTCTTT. This sequence encodes CASRTKTGNTEAFF.